What follows is one T cell receptor (beta chain) and its context. What it binds is unknown. No patient escaped relapse after autologous stem cell transplantation, and brentuximab vedotin exposure varied. This entry is derived from a study of PD-1 blockade in classical Hodgkin lymphoma. Study-wide findings and caveats: Newly diagnosed patients had baseline TCR diversity that was reportedly lower than that of healthy donors. Exclusion removed patients who began nivolumab under 1 year after ASCT.

Here immunoSEQ multiplex PCR was the method, and the copy in TCRdb shows in-frame clones only, minus some. The table lists thousands of clones, about four fifths of them singletons. V was trimmed by 7 bases and J by 3 bases, leaving 19 bases between them. The CDR3 runs 15 residues. From germline, CDR1 is MNHEY and CDR2 SVGAGI. The genes are TRBV6-5 and TRBJ2-7; perhaps D is TRBD1 or TRBD2 (5 bases each). The sample here was peripheral blood mononuclear cells (PBMCs), taken before the second cycle of nivolumab. The sequence came from a human donor with classical Hodgkin lymphoma. CDR3 coding DNA: TGTGCCAGCACGATAAATCCGGGACGGTACTACGAGCAGTACTTC. Translation gives CASTINPGRYYEQYF.